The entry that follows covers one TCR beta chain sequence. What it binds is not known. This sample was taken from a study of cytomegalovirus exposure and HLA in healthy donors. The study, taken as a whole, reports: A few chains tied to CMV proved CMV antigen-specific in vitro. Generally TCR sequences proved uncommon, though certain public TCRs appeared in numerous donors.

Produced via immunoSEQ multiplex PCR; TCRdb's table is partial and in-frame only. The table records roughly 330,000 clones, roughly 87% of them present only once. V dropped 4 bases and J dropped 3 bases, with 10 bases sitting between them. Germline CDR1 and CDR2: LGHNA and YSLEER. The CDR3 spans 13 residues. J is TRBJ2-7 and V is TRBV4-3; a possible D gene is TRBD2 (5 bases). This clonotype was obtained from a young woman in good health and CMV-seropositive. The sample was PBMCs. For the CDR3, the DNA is TGCGCCAGCAGCCGGGCGGAGGACTACGAGCAGTACTTC. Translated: CASSRAEDYEQYF.